The next 28 T cell receptor beta chains were all read from a single sample in a study of T cells in Graves' hyperthyroidism and ophthalmopathy. RNA transcripts yielded amplified TCR beta CDR3 regions. When the TCR CDR3 underwent first-round RT-PCR, the HTBI primer set was used. TCRdb itself ran the multiplex PCR reads through MiXCR, one entry per CDR3 protein. Of around 250,000 distinct CDR3 sequences listed, just over 14% were seen once; the top ten hold approximately 12%. Sequenced input: blood. The receptor set was obtained from a woman in her thirties or forties with Graves' hyperthyroidism that later progressed to Graves' ophthalmopathy.

This clonotype was seen at least ten times. The chain recombines TRBV7-9 with TRBJ2-3, with 9 bases identical to TRBD1. The length of the CDR3 is 18 residues. Germline CDR1 SEHNR, CDR2 FQNEAQ (reference sequence). V shed 1 base and J 4 bases; nucleotides not matched to a gene: 12. The CDR3 sequence is CASSLDSFGTGKADTQYF. CDR3 nucleotide sequence: TGTGCCAGCAGCTTAGATTCGTTCGGGACAGGGAAGGCAGATACGCAGTATTTT.

This clonotype appeared many times. The chain couples TRBV10-3 to TRBJ1-2; TRBD1 aligns across 10 bases. V gave up 8 bases and J gave up 5 bases; unmatched junction bases: 8. The CDR3 totals 14 residues. CDR1 is ENHRY and CDR2 is SYGVKD in the germline V gene. The CDR3 sequence: CAIGSGTGEYGYTF. The CDR3 bases are TGTGCCATCGGGTCCGGGACAGGGGAATATGGCTACACCTTC.

This clonotype was picked up a small number of times. One end of the junction does not line up with germline, which may come from a read error. CDR3 in amino acids: CASSLKGGNEKLFF. The CDR3 DNA is TGCGCCAGCAGTTTAAAGGGGGGGAATGAAAAACTGTTTTTT. The gene calls are TRBV27 and TRBJ1-4, with a weak D call TRBD1 (6 bases). Germline V gene lookup returns CDR1 MNHEY and CDR2 SMNVEV (reference sequence). The CDR3 totals 14 residues.

Many counts were recorded for this clonotype. CDR3 nucleotides: TGTGCCAGCAGTTACGGGGACAGGGGGCACACCTTC. It translates to CASSYGDRGHTF. The V gene is TRBV2, the J gene TRBJ1-2; TRBD1 aligns across 12 bases. Germline V gene data show CDR1 as SNHLY and CDR2 as FYNNEI. The CDR3 totals 12 residues. J was trimmed by 12 bases and V by 5 bases; bases with no gene match: 4.

This clonotype occurred many times. The V and J genes are TRBV5-1 and TRBJ2-7; D gene unclear. Trimming removed 3 bases at V and 4 bases at J, with 8 bases between. The germline CDR1 and CDR2 sequences are SGHRS and YFSETQ. The CDR3 has 12 residues. The CDR3 sequence is CASSSQAYEQYF. As DNA, the CDR3 is TGCGCCAGCAGCTCCCAGGCGTACGAGCAGTACTTC.

As regards this clonotype: The conserved closing phenylalanine or tryptophan is absent in this CDR3, likely reflecting a read error. The V call is TRBV27, the J call TRBJ1-1; D is ambiguous. CDR1 and CDR2 from the germline V gene are MNHEY and SMNVEV (reference sequence). The CDR3 loop spans 14 amino acids. The CDR3 DNA follows: TGTGCTAGCAGTCATAATAGGGAAGGGTCTGAAGCTTTCGTT. Protein: CASSHNREGSEAFV.

This clonotype came up many times. The chain uses TRBV12-3 or TRBV12-4 and TRBJ2-3, with 9 nucleotides matching TRBD1. This CDR3 spans 14 amino acids. V was pared by 5 bases and J by 3 bases, with 3 bases of the junction left unmatched. The CDR3 nucleotides read TGTGCCAGCAGTCCGGGACAGGGAACAGATACGCAGTATTTT. It specifies CASSPGQGTDTQYF.

This clonotype was seen at least ten times. The V call is TRBV2, the J call TRBJ2-1; TRBD1 agrees at 8 bases. Germline V lookup: CDR1 SNHLY, CDR2 FYNNEI. J lost 9 bases, V lost 8 bases, and 15 bases had no gene match. This CDR3 contains 15 residues. The CDR3 coding sequence is TGTGCCAGCCTCGGGGCCACAGGGGGTCATCGTGAGCAGTTCTTC. This sequence encodes CASLGATGGHREQFF.

The J gene is TRBJ2-1, the V gene TRBV11-1; 14 nucleotides line up with TRBD2. CDR1 and CDR2 (germline): SGHAT, FQDESV (reference sequence). CDR3 length: 15 amino acids. V dropped 8 bases and J dropped 7; count of bases not matched to a gene: 7. CDR3 loop: CASGGLAGEWNEQFF. The CDR3 DNA sequence: TGTGCCAGCGGGGGACTAGCGGGAGAATGGAATGAGCAGTTCTTC.

The rearrangement joins TRBV9 to TRBJ2-3, with D unclear. The length of the CDR3 is 13 residues. Trimming pared 1 base from V and 6 bases from J, leaving 9 bases between. In germline, CDR1 is SGDLS, CDR2 YYNGEE. For the CDR3, the DNA is TGTGCCAGCAGCGTAACCTCAGCGGATACGCAGTATTTT. It codes for CASSVTSADTQYF.

The chain has TRBV30 and TRBJ2-3; 8 nucleotides align to TRBD2. The CDR3 spans 16 residues. Germline V gene data show CDR1 as GTSNPN and CDR2 as SVGIG (reference sequence). The ends lost 1 base at V and 2 bases at J; junction bases unmatched: 8. The CDR3 region is CAWSAGLAGPTDTQYF. As DNA, the CDR3 is TGTGCCTGGAGTGCCGGGCTAGCGGGCCCCACAGATACGCAGTATTTT.

The chain links TRBV19 to TRBJ1-5; D is perhaps TRBD1 (5 bases). Germline V gene sequence: CDR1 LNHDA, CDR2 SQIVND (reference sequence). CDR3 length equals 13 residues. Trimming took off 5 bases at V and 5 bases at J, with 10 bases between the two ends. CDR3 nucleotides: TGTGCCAGTAGTGACAGCCAGGATCAGCCCCAGCATTTT. It translates to CASSDSQDQPQHF. The full variable domain, rest sourced from reference TRBV19 and TRBJ1-5, is DGGITQSPKYLFRKEGQNVTLSCEQNLNHDAMYWYRQDPGQGLRLIYYSQIVNDFQKGDIAEGYSVSREKKESFPLTVTSAQKNPTAFYLCASSDSQDQPQHFGDGTRLSIL.

This clonotype was counted at least ten times. The rearrangement links TRBV28 to TRBJ2-1; TRBD2 agrees at 9 bases. This CDR3 contains 16 residues. Per the germline V gene, CDR1 is MDHEN and CDR2 is SYDVKM. The ends lost 6 bases at V and 4 bases at J; junction bases unmatched: 10. Here the CDR3 reads CASRPHSGSGYNEQFF. The DNA for the CDR3 is TGTGCCAGCAGGCCGCATAGCGGGAGTGGGTACAATGAGCAGTTCTTC.

Details on this clonotype: A much larger clonotype is one base distant, so this may be a read error. The chain joins TRBV2 to TRBJ2-7; no clear D. Trimming took off 4 bases at V and 3 bases at J, with 16 bases between the two ends. This CDR3 contains 15 residues. The germline gives CDR1 SNHLY, CDR2 FYNNEI. The chain's CDR3 is CASSAYYLSFYEQYF. CDR3 in DNA: TGTGCCAGCAGTGCTTACTATCTCAGCTTCTACGAGCAGTACTTC.

This clonotype was detected many times. This chain joins TRBV7-8 and TRBJ2-1; D is undetermined. The V end lost 5 bases, the J end lost 4 bases, and 24 bases lay between the germline ends. From germline, CDR1 is SGHVS and CDR2 FQNEAQ. The CDR3 runs 18 residues. CDR3 sequence: CASSPVPFTSLNYNEQFF. The CDR3 nucleotides are TGTGCCAGCAGCCCTGTCCCTTTCACGTCCCTCAATTACAATGAGCAGTTCTTC.

This clonotype occurred many times. The chain uses TRBV20-1 and TRBJ1-6, with TRBD1 matching 11 bases. Trimming took 4 bases from V and 9 from J; bases not matched to a gene: 5. Germline lookup yields CDR1 DFQATT and CDR2 SNEGSKA (reference sequence). CDR3 size: 14 residues. The CDR3 DNA reads TGCAGTGCTACTTCGGGACAGGGGGTTTCACCCCTCCACTTT. Protein: CSATSGQGVSPLHF.

This clonotype was observed at least ten times. The rearrangement links TRBV3-1 to TRBJ2-2, with no clear D. V lost 4 bases and J lost 1, with 13 bases in between. From germline, CDR1 is LGHDT and CDR2 YNNKEL (reference sequence). This CDR3 has 16 residues. CDR3 sequence reads: CASSLLVDQNTGELFF. CDR3 in DNA: TGTGCCAGCAGCCTGTTAGTAGACCAGAACACCGGGGAGCTGTTTTTT.

In its sample, this clonotype was seen many times. The genes are TRBV28 and TRBJ2-7; D is undetermined. The length of the CDR3 is 15 residues. Germline V CDR1 and CDR2: MDHEN, SYDVKM. V was pared by 3 bases and J by 2 bases, with 14 bases between. The CDR3 nucleotides read TGTGCCAGCAGTTTTGTGAGTCCTAGAACCTACGAGCAGTACTTC. This gives the protein CASSFVSPRTYEQYF. The full variable domain, completed using reference TRBV28 and TRBJ2-7, is DVKVTQSSRYLVKRTGEKVFLECVQDMDHENMFWYRQDPGLGLRLIYFSYDVKMKEKGDIPEGYSVSREKKERFSLILESASTNQTSMYLCASSFVSPRTYEQYFGPGTRLTVT.

Ten or more counts support this clonotype. This chain uses TRBV5-1 with TRBJ1-1; D is unresolved. The CDR3 runs to 13 residues. CDR1 and CDR2 (germline): SGHRS, YFSETQ. Trimming pared 4 bases from V and 1 base from J, leaving 8 bases between. The CDR3 sequence is CASSLDENTEAFF. The CDR3 DNA sequence: TGCGCCAGCAGCCTGGATGAGAACACTGAAGCTTTCTTT.

This clonotype was counted ten times or more. The chain combines TRBV28 with TRBJ1-5, with D possibly being TRBD1 (6 bases). This CDR3 contains 15 residues. CDR1 MDHEN and CDR2 SYDVKM come from the germline V gene. The V end was cut by 6 bases, the J end by 6 bases, with 18 bases between. The CDR3 nucleotides read TGTGCCAGCAGCTCCCCCCCGGGGGCTGGTCAGCCCCAGCATTTT. It translates to CASSSPPGAGQPQHF. Based on the CDR3 plus reference TRBV28 and TRBJ1-5, the full variable domain is DVKVTQSSRYLVKRTGEKVFLECVQDMDHENMFWYRQDPGLGLRLIYFSYDVKMKEKGDIPEGYSVSREKKERFSLILESASTNQTSMYLCASSSPPGAGQPQHFGDGTRLSIL.

This clonotype was seen more than once but under ten times. The junction shows a germline mismatch at one end, possibly a read error. This rearrangement joins TRBV20-1 to TRBJ2-1; D is ambiguous. Germline loops: CDR1 DFQATT, CDR2 SNEGSKA (reference sequence). CDR3 size: 11 residues. The CDR3 sequence is CSARVRNGQFF. The DNA of the CDR3 is TGCAGTGCTAGAGTACGCAATGGGCAGTTCTTC.

The V and J genes are TRBV29-1 and TRBJ1-2; weak D call: TRBD1 (5 bases). Germline values: CDR1 SQVTM, CDR2 ANQGSEA. V lost 5 bases and J 0 bases, leaving 10 bases between the germline ends. The CDR3 consists of 13 residues. CDR3 bases: TGCAGCGTTACCCCAGGGTCTAACTATGGCTACACCTTC. Residues: CSVTPGSNYGYTF. Variable domain in full (rest from reference TRBV29-1 and TRBJ1-2): SAVISQKPSRDICQRGTSLTIQCQVDSQVTMMFWYRQQPGQSLTLIATANQGSEATYESGFVIDKFPISRPNLTFSTLTVSNMSPEDSSIYLCSVTPGSNYGYTFGSGTRLTVV.

This clonotype has ten or more counts. The chain employs TRBV2 and TRBJ2-7; possible D gene TRBD1, 6 bases. CDR3 size: 12 residues. The germline CDR1 and CDR2 sequences are SNHLY and FYNNEI. Between the trimmed V and J ends, which lost 7 bases and 9 bases, there was a span of 16 bases. CDR3 sequence reads: CASTSDSSVQYF. CDR3 sequence (DNA): TGTGCCAGCACTTCGGACAGTAGCGTGCAGTACTTC.

This clonotype showed up many times. The CDR3 sequence is CASSPGPGYGYTF. For the CDR3, the DNA is TGTGCCAGCAGCCCAGGCCCGGGCTATGGCTACACCTTC. The chain employs TRBV6-1 and TRBJ1-2; no clear D gene. Germline values: CDR1 MNHNS, CDR2 SASEGT. The CDR3 is 13 amino acids. Trimming removed 6 bases from V and 4 bases from J, with 12 bases in between.

The V gene is TRBV6-5, the J gene TRBJ1-2; D unresolved. Germline lookup yields CDR1 MNHEY and CDR2 SVGAGI. The CDR3 contains 15 residues. V dropped 0 bases and J dropped 3 bases, with 11 bases sitting between them. CDR3 DNA: TGTGCCAGCAGTTACTCGAAGGGCTTGTACTATGGCTACACCTTC. This sequence encodes CASSYSKGLYYGYTF.

This clonotype turned up a few times. CDR3: CASSPASYNSPLHF. CDR3 in DNA: TGTGCCAGCAGTCCGGCCTCCTATAATTCACCCCTCCACTTT. The rearrangement links TRBV6-1 to TRBJ1-6; D remains ambiguous. This CDR3 has 14 amino acids. CDR1 MNHNS and CDR2 SASEGT come from the germline V gene. Deletions cut 5 bases from V and 0 bases from J, with 5 bases between.

This clonotype was detected ten times or more. The chain couples TRBV30 to TRBJ2-1; D might be TRBD1 (5 bases). CDR1 is GTSNPN and CDR2 is SVGIG in the germline V gene (reference sequence). The CDR3 runs to 15 residues. Trimming removed 0 bases at V and 6 bases at J, with 15 bases between. The CDR3 DNA follows: TGTGCCTGGAGTGTACAAGGGGCTAGATTCAATGAGCAGTTCTTC. As protein: CAWSVQGARFNEQFF.

In its sample, this clonotype was seen a few times. V gene TRBV20-1 combines with J gene TRBJ1-1; D remains ambiguous. The CDR3 consists of 12 residues. Germline values: CDR1 DFQATT, CDR2 SNEGSKA (reference sequence). V lost 6 bases, J lost 1 base, and 9 bases lay in between. The CDR3: CSAARQNTEAFF. The CDR3 nucleotides are TGCAGTGCCGCCCGACAGAACACTGAAGCTTTCTTT.